This entry features one TCR beta chain sequence. It lacks a known antigen. The record has no base qualities; no much larger clone is one base away. Donors were 39 systemically healthy Caucasian individuals from Russia aged roughly 6 to 90 years. Around 9.8 milliliters of peripheral blood were collected from each donor into EDTA-treated Vacutainer tubes. Ficoll-Paque density-gradient centrifugation was used to isolate PBMCs, with at least 7 million per sample. Total RNA was extracted from PBMCs with Trizol reagent, with at least 6 micrograms obtained per sample. Naive CD45RAhigh/CD27high T cell percentages were measured by flow cytometry on a PBMC aliquot from every donor. Libraries were constructed by 5' RACE. TCRdb names Illumina HiSeq 2500 as the instrument used. A second PCR of roughly 6 to 11 cycles was performed with a sample-barcoded 5' primer and a J-beta primer mix. A unique molecular identifier was introduced onto each TCR beta cDNA molecule by a template-switch 5' adaptor carrying 12 random nucleotides. Each sample yielded at least 2.5 million CDR3-containing paired-end reads. First-strand cDNA synthesis was performed from all RNA using the Mint cDNA synthesis kit, with priming by a TRBC-specific oligonucleotide. All cDNA was treated with uracil-DNA glycosylase and then went through a first 18-cycle PCR with the universal primers M1SS and BC2_uni_R. The original methods were these. Normalization of each sample was performed by random selection of 1 million high-quality reads, each carrying a distinct molecular identifier. Reads sharing molecular identifiers were discarded rather than binned into consensus sequences. MiTCR, set to a Q25 quality threshold and the strictest error-elimination algorithm, was used for CDR3 identification, clonotype clustering and error correction. A nonparametric unseen species model using Euler transformation provided a lower-bound estimate of total TCR beta diversity. Through fastp at Q25 and MiXCR, TCRdb rebuilt clones from the public reads, retaining in-frame beta chains. Rows merge per CDR3 protein into single entries with the most common DNA and genes. TCRdb's processing, not the authors' own work, is the source of the V and J calls. This sample has fewer than 800,000 distinct CDR3 sequences in its table, and more than 40% of those were observed once. The ten largest clonotypes hold around a third of the sample.

The CDR3 spans 15 residues, from the cysteine through the phenylalanine. Left in the record is the CDR3 DNA by itself, 45 bases read in frame from the first base. Clipping removes 6 bases from V and 3 bases from J, with 13 as the unmatched junction base count. According to the germline V gene (reference sequence), CDR1 reads DFQATT and CDR2 reads SNEGSKA. This sample was included in a study of blood T cells in healthy people across ages (dated by TCRdb to between 2015 and 2016). Notes on the research overall: In model experiments, roughly one uniquely barcoded TCR beta cDNA molecule per two T cells was captured by template switching. Using deep sequencing normalized with unique cDNA molecular identifiers, the study measured how TCR beta repertoire diversity changes with age. The donors were divided into four age groups: young (average around 17 years), middle-aged (roughly 40), aged (roughly 60) and long-lived (roughly 88). To avoid experimental bias, donors of different ages were randomly spread across the sequencing lanes. For two donors (one aged 18 to 30 and one aged 80 or older), the study analyzed two additional independent replicas of 1 million unique cDNA reads from the same blood draw.

Broad study findings and their caveats: Donor CMV infection status was unknown, potentially confounding age-related changes in expanded clonotypes. Compared with the aged group, the long-lived group had more naive CD4+ T cells, fewer expanded clones and increased TCR diversity, a pattern suggesting age selection. Bulk unsorted PBMC profiling prevented conclusive comparison of naive and antigen-experienced compartments. Observed TCR beta diversity per million T cells fell roughly linearly with age, and a significant reduction was already apparent by age around 36. There was a strong correlation between observed TCR beta diversity and the percentage of naive T cells measured by flow cytometry. Estimates of total diversity based on one million sequenced T cells were considered lower bounds and underestimates.

The chain couples TRBV20-1 to TRBJ2-7; 8 bases in the middle match TRBD1. Sequenced: blood. The receptor's source is a woman aged 55-70 years in good health. The CDR3 sequence is CSAPNGATGDYEQYF. The bases are TGCAGTGCCCCCAACGGGGCGACAGGGGACTACGAGCAGTACTTC.